These 7 T cell receptor beta chains originate from one sample sequenced in a study of T cells in tuberculosis. TCRdb's copy holds only in-frame clones and misses some; the assay was immunoSEQ multiplex PCR. This sample has under 50,000 clones, with around 96% found just once. The specimen was PBMCs. Receptor source: a donor aged 10 to 29 with latent tuberculosis or without tuberculosis infection.

This chain uses TRBV6-1 with TRBJ1-1; tentative D call: TRBD1 (5 bases). Germline V gives CDR1 MNHNS, CDR2 SASEGT. The V and J ends lost 5 bases and 12 bases respectively, with 10 bases between them. This CDR3 has 10 amino acids. This chain's CDR3 is CASSQGRSFF. Written as DNA, the CDR3 is TGTGCCAGCAGTCAGGGTAGATCTTTCTTT.

This sequence joins TRBV5-1 and TRBJ2-7, with TRBD2 matching over 8 bases. The CDR3 contains 14 residues. The ends lost 0 bases at V and 5 bases at J; junction bases unmatched: 4. Germline V lookup: CDR1 SGHRS, CDR2 YFSETQ. Written as DNA, the CDR3 is TGCGCCAGCAGCTTGGTAGCTAGCGGGCACGAGCAGTACTTC. Encoded protein: CASSLVASGHEQYF.

The chain carries TRBV7-9 and TRBJ1-2; 10 bases agree with TRBD1. There are 13 residues in the CDR3. The J segment lost 8 bases and the V segment lost 6 bases, leaving 6 bases of the junction unmatched. In germline, CDR1 is SEHNR, CDR2 FQNEAQ (reference sequence). CDR3 bases: TGTGCCAGCAGAGACGACAGGGGGCAGGGCTACACCTTC. Translated: CASRDDRGQGYTF.

The rearrangement uses TRBV4-3 and TRBJ2-1; D is uncertain. CDR3 size: 15 residues. Germline loops: CDR1 LGHNA, CDR2 YSLEER. The V end was cut by 0 bases, the J end by 5 bases, with 11 bases between. The CDR3 region has the DNA TGCGCCAGCAGCCAAGATTTGGCAGTTGACAATGAGCAGTTCTTC. Its translation is CASSQDLAVDNEQFF.

This chain uses TRBV6-4 with TRBJ2-1; 11 nucleotides align to TRBD1. Unmatched junction bases numbered 0, after V lost 2 bases and J lost 6 bases. Per germline, CDR1 MRHNA and CDR2 SNTAGT. The CDR3 spans 14 residues. CDR3 protein: CASSDGTGGNEQFF. The CDR3 DNA reads as TGTGCCAGCAGTGACGGGACAGGGGGCAATGAGCAGTTCTTC.

The V call is TRBV19, the J call TRBJ1-2; the match to TRBD1 covers 9 bases. CDR1 and CDR2 from the germline V gene are LNHDA and SQIVND (reference sequence). The CDR3 runs to 14 residues. J gave up 14 bases and V 2 bases, and 12 bases lay outside the gene matches. CDR3 protein: CASSISGQGRRETF. In DNA form, the CDR3 reads TGTGCCAGTAGTATATCGGGACAGGGACGGCGGGAGACCTTC.

The chain is built from TRBV7-3 and TRBJ2-3, with TRBD2 matching over 13 bases. The germline gives CDR1 SGHTA, CDR2 FQGTGA. The CDR3 has 18 amino acids. After removal of 3 bases from V and 1 base from J, the junction contained 7 bases not matched to a gene. The CDR3 DNA reads as TGTGCCAGCAGCTTTACAGTCGGACTAGCGGGGGGCACAGATACGCAGTATTTT. It codes for CASSFTVGLAGGTDTQYF.